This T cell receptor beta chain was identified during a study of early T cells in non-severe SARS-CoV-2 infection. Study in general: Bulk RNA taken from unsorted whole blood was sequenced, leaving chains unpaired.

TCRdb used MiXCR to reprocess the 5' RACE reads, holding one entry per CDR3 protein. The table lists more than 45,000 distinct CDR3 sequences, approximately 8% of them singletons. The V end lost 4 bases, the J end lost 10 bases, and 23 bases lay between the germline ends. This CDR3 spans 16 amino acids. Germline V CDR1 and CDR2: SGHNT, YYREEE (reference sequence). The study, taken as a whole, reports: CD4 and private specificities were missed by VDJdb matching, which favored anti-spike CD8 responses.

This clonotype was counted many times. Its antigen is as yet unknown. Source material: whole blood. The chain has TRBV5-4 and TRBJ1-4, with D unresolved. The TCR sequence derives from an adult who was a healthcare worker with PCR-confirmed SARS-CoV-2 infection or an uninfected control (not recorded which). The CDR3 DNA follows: TGTGCCAGCAGCAACAATGACCGGTCGGCAGGAGGAAAACTGTTTTTT. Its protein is CASSNNDRSAGGKLFF.